The clone carrying this T cell receptor (beta chain) appeared once. Germline V gene data show CDR1 as MGHRA and CDR2 as YSYEKL. CDR3 size: 14 residues. The trim removed 0 bases at V and 9 bases at J, leaving 5 bases unmatched. Original analysis: Cell counts per sample came from amplifying reference gene primers. Generated by immunoSEQ multiplex PCR, the TCRdb table keeps only in-frame clones and is missing some. The D gene and trimming were derived from the DNA, and the V and J assignments and clone size from that table. The table records some 200,000 clones, about 86% of them present only once. The sample is drawn from a study of blood T cell repertoires in COVID-19. Study context: Whether acute or convalescent, the COVID-19 samples came from the United States, Italy and Spain. From T cells, B-cell-depleted T cells, or PBMCs came the material, which was cDNA or gDNA.

This sequence was found in a woman in her sixties or seventies with acute or convalescent COVID-19. The specimen sequenced was peripheral blood. The chain is built from TRBV4-1 and TRBJ2-3; 8 positions match TRBD2. CDR3 sequence: CASSQERSGGTQYF. The DNA of the CDR3 is TGCGCCAGCAGCCAAGAAAGGTCGGGGGGGACGCAGTATTTT.